Listed below are T cell receptor beta chains from one sample, sequenced in a study of cytomegalovirus exposure and HLA in healthy donors. Clones were read by immunoSEQ multiplex PCR, and TCRdb kept only the in-frame ones, dropping some. The profile shows some 200,000 clones, 65% to 85% of them singletons. Material: PBMCs. Receptors originate from a female donor in good health and CMV-seronegative. Each CDR3 is given with its conserved first and last residue. The order of the fields is clone size, D gene, V gene, J gene, CDR3 protein, CDR3 DNA. A D gene is named only where the DNA matches it firmly. The listing skips clone size in some rows; elsewhere it reads once, few, many or a size class.

size: few
D: TRBD1
V: TRBV2
J: TRBJ2-7
CDR3: CASVRKGQGAYEQYF
DNA: TGTGCCAGCGTAAGAAAGGGACAGGGGGCCTACGAGCAGTACTTC

size: NA
D: NA
V: TRBV6-5
J: TRBJ1-3
CDR3: CASRQGSGNTIYF
DNA: TGTGCCAGCAGGCAGGGCTCTGGAAACACCATATATTTT

size: NA
D: NA
V: TRBV5-5
J: TRBJ2-7
CDR3: CASSLPAGREQYF
DNA: TGTGCCAGCAGCTTACCCGCGGGGAGAGAGCAGTACTTC

size: NA
D: NA
V: TRBV5-6
J: TRBJ1-1
CDR3: CASSSGLWDTEAFF
DNA: TGTGCCAGCAGCTCGGGTTTATGGGACACTGAAGCTTTCTTT

size: NA
D: NA
V: TRBV7-8
J: TRBJ1-1
CDR3: CASSRNPRAENTEAFF
DNA: TGTGCCAGCAGCAGAAATCCGAGGGCCGAGAACACTGAAGCTTTCTTT

size: NA
D: NA
V: TRBV15
J: TRBJ2-7
CDR3: CATSRDQVDRREDEQYF
DNA: TGTGCCACCAGCAGAGATCAGGTTGACAGAAGGGAAGACGAGCAGTACTTC

size: NA
D: NA
V: TRBV7-2
J: TRBJ2-7
CDR3: CASSNPTELAYEQYF
DNA: TGTGCCAGCAGCAACCCGACAGAGCTAGCCTACGAGCAGTACTTC

size: NA
D: TRBD2
V: TRBV7-8
J: TRBJ2-1
CDR3: CASSLEPGGEFF
DNA: TGTGCCAGCAGCTTAGAGCCGGGGGGGGAGTTCTTC

size: few
D: NA
V: TRBV28
J: TRBJ2-5
CDR3: CASSLIPAGIETQYF
DNA: TGTGCCAGCAGTTTAATCCCGGCGGGGATTGAGACCCAGTACTTC

size: NA
D: NA
V: TRBV9
J: TRBJ2-3
CDR3: CASSTHGMRTDTQYF
DNA: TGTGCCAGCAGCACACACGGGATGAGGACAGATACGCAGTATTTT

size: NA
D: TRBD2
V: TRBV6-5
J: TRBJ2-7
CDR3: CASSPGRTSEQYF
DNA: TGTGCCAGCAGTCCCGGCCGGACTAGCGAGCAGTACTTC

size: NA
D: NA
V: TRBV13
J: TRBJ2-1
CDR3: CASSPRSYNEQFF
DNA: TGTGCCAGCAGCCCTCGCTCCTACAATGAGCAGTTCTTC

size: once
D: TRBD1
V: TRBV23-1
J: TRBJ2-7
CDR3: CASSQFDRGRQSSYEQYF
DNA: TGCGCCAGCAGTCAATTTGACAGGGGTCGACAGTCCTCCTACGAGCAGTACTTC

size: few
D: NA
V: TRBV5-4
J: TRBJ2-7
CDR3: CASSFDSYEQYF
DNA: TGTGCCAGCAGCTTCGACAGCTACGAGCAGTACTTC

size: few
D: TRBD2
V: TRBV2
J: TRBJ2-5
CDR3: CASRGGSGETQYF
DNA: TGTGCCAGCAGAGGCGGGAGCGGTGAGACCCAGTACTTC

size: NA
D: TRBD1
V: TRBV6-5
J: TRBJ2-7
CDR3: CASRRTGMYEQYF
DNA: TGTGCCAGCAGGCGGACAGGGATGTACGAGCAGTACTTC

size: NA
D: NA
V: TRBV6-1
J: TRBJ1-5
CDR3: CASRRANQPQHF
DNA: TGTGCCAGCAGGAGGGCCAATCAGCCCCAGCATTTT

size: NA
D: TRBD2
V: TRBV5-1
J: TRBJ2-3
CDR3: CASTAGGYTDTQYF
DNA: TGCGCCAGCACGGCGGGGGGCTACACAGATACGCAGTATTTT

size: NA
D: TRBD1
V: TRBV6-1
J: TRBJ1-1
CDR3: CASSESLRGTGGIDTEAFF
DNA: TGTGCCAGCAGTGAATCCCTCCGTGGGACAGGGGGCATCGACACTGAAGCTTTCTTT

size: NA
D: TRBD1
V: TRBV23-1
J: TRBJ1-3
CDR3: CASSQSTLRVGTGKLSGNTIYF
DNA: TGCGCCAGCAGTCAATCTACCCTACGCGTAGGGACAGGGAAACTCTCTGGAAACACCATATATTTT

size: NA
D: NA
V: TRBV5-8
J: TRBJ1-5
CDR3: CASSLGRSSNQPQHF
DNA: TGTGCCAGCAGCCTCGGGAGATCCAGCAATCAGCCCCAGCATTTT

size: NA
D: TRBD2
V: TRBV25-1
J: TRBJ2-5
CDR3: CASRGLARETQYF
DNA: TGTGCCAGTAGGGGACTAGCGAGGGAGACCCAGTACTTC

size: once
D: NA
V: TRBV30
J: TRBJ1-1
CDR3: CAWSAGHPNTEAFF
DNA: TGTGCCTGGAGTGCGGGACACCCGAACACTGAAGCTTTCTTT

size: NA
D: NA
V: TRBV5-4
J: TRBJ1-6
CDR3: CASSLASGQNSPLHF
DNA: TGTGCCAGCAGCTTAGCATCTGGACAGAATTCACCCCTCCACTTT

size: once
D: NA
V: TRBV19
J: TRBJ2-1
CDR3: CASSNTNYNEQFF
DNA: TGTGCCAGTAGTAATACAAACTACAATGAGCAGTTCTTC

size: NA
D: NA
V: TRBV6-6
J: TRBJ2-5
CDR3: CASRSTGNQETQYF
DNA: TGTGCCAGCAGGTCCACAGGAAACCAAGAGACCCAGTACTTC

size: few
D: NA
V: TRBV6-5
J: TRBJ2-7
CDR3: CASSYTSSSYEQYF
DNA: TGTGCCAGCAGTTACACTAGCTCCAGCTACGAGCAGTACTTC

size: NA
D: NA
V: TRBV28
J: TRBJ1-4
CDR3: CASSIQQDLEKLFF
DNA: TGTGCCAGCAGTATCCAACAGGATTTAGAAAAACTGTTTTTT

size: NA
D: TRBD1
V: TRBV4-3
J: TRBJ2-7
CDR3: CASSRDRDAFHEQYF
DNA: TGCGCCAGCAGTCGAGACAGGGATGCTTTCCACGAGCAGTACTTC

size: NA
D: NA
V: TRBV10-2
J: TRBJ2-1
CDR3: CASRKGNEQFF
DNA: TGCGCCAGCAGAAAGGGGAATGAGCAGTTCTTC

size: NA
D: NA
V: TRBV29-1
J: TRBJ2-1
CDR3: CSVELSYNEQFF
DNA: TGCAGCGTTGAATTGAGTTACAATGAGCAGTTCTTC

size: NA
D: TRBD2
V: TRBV9
J: TRBJ2-7
CDR3: CASSRLAGSSYEQYF
DNA: TGTGCCAGCAGTCGGCTAGCGGGAAGCTCCTACGAGCAGTACTTC